The rows below give T cell receptor beta chains drawn from one sample of a study of CD8+CD57+ T cells in acquired aplastic anemia. Via MiXCR, TCRdb re-called the reads, giving one row per CDR3 protein. Of roughly 81,000 distinct CDR3 sequences listed, about 45% are singletons. The sample was sorted CD4+, CD8+, or CD8+CD57+ T cells (not recorded which) from PBMCs. These receptors originate from a human donor in good health, serving as a control. CDR3s include the opening cysteine and the closing phenylalanine or tryptophan. The D gene is left open where the match is weak. Size tells how often a clone was seen (once, few, many) or the class of an expanded clone, and some rows leave it out.

clone_size d_call j_call v_call cdr3_aa cdr3_nt
NA TRBD2 TRBJ2-2 TRBV12-3/TRBV12-4 CASSIAGGGGELFF TGTGCCAGCAGCATAGCGGGAGGGGGCGGGGAGCTGTTTTTT
NA NA TRBJ1-1 TRBV12-3/TRBV12-4 CASSNLGRLGTEAFF TGTGCCAGCAGTAACCTGGGAAGACTCGGGACTGAAGCTTTCTTT
NA NA TRBJ2-7 TRBV11-2 CASSLDRQGPDGYEQYF TGTGCCAGCAGCTTAGATCGTCAGGGGCCAGATGGCTACGAGCAGTACTTC
NA TRBD1 TRBJ2-7 TRBV19 CASSRTPGQGSYEQYF TGTGCCAGTAGTAGAACTCCCGGACAGGGCTCCTACGAGCAGTACTTC
NA TRBD1 TRBJ1-2 TRBV20-1 CSVTRPGQKNYGYTF TGCAGCGTGACCCGACCGGGACAGAAAAACTATGGCTACACCTTC
NA NA TRBJ2-1 TRBV3-1 CASSQAPGTLNEQFF TGTGCCAGCAGCCAAGCACCCGGGACACTCAATGAGCAGTTCTTC
NA NA TRBJ2-2 TRBV5-1 CASSPTGTNTGELFF TGCGCCAGCAGCCCCACAGGCACGAACACCGGGGAGCTGTTTTTT
many NA TRBJ1-1 TRBV12-3/TRBV12-4 CASSSGTANMNTEAFF TGTGCCAGCAGCTCCGGGACGGCCAACATGAACACTGAAGCTTTCTTT
few NA TRBJ2-1 TRBV4-2 CASSQGGRVSYNEQFF TGTGCCAGCAGCCAAGGGGGCAGGGTCTCCTACAATGAGCAGTTCTTC
few NA TRBJ1-5 TRBV27 CASSLSVGGNQPQHF TGTGCCAGCAGTTTATCGGTCGGGGGGAATCAGCCCCAGCATTTT
NA NA TRBJ2-3 TRBV6-2/TRBV6-3 CVSSYGSADTQYF TGTGTCAGCAGTTACGGTTCCGCAGATACGCAGTATTTT
NA TRBD1 TRBJ1-1 TRBV27 CASSPPGQRMNTEAFF TGTGCCAGCAGTCCACCGGGACAGAGGATGAACACTGAAGCTTTCTTT
many NA TRBJ2-3 TRBV25-1 CASRPRGRATDTQYF TGTGCCAGCAGGCCTCGGGGGCGGGCAACAGATACGCAGTATTTT
NA NA TRBJ1-2 TRBV20-1 CSARLEDYGYTF TGCAGTGCTAGGTTGGAGGACTATGGCTACACCTTC
many TRBD1 TRBJ2-7 TRBV27 CASSPTGVEQYF TGTGCCAGCAGTCCGACAGGGGTAGAGCAGTACTTC
many TRBD1 TRBJ1-1 TRBV4-2 CASSQGTGANTEAFF TGTGCCAGCAGCCAAGGTACAGGGGCGAACACTGAAGCTTTCTTT
NA TRBD2 TRBJ2-3 TRBV10-3 CAISDLAGATDTQYF TGTGCCATCAGTGATTTAGCGGGAGCCACAGATACGCAGTATTTT
many NA TRBJ2-7 TRBV13 CASSLGRAGEQYF TGTGCCAGCAGCTTAGGCCGCGCCGGCGAGCAGTACTTC
NA TRBD1 TRBJ1-2 TRBV13 CASSFGTGEHYGYTF TGTGCCAGCAGCTTTGGGACAGGGGAGCACTATGGCTACACCTTC
NA TRBD1 TRBJ2-2 TRBV29-1 CSVGQGAHNGELFF TGCAGCGTTGGACAGGGGGCGCATAACGGGGAGCTGTTTTTT
NA NA TRBJ1-1 TRBV10-2 CASSGGNTEAFF TGCGCCAGCAGTGGCGGGAACACTGAAGCTTTCTTT
NA TRBD1 TRBJ2-1 TRBV27 CASSFQGASYNEQFF TGTGCCAGCAGTTTTCAGGGGGCTTCCTACAATGAGCAGTTCTTC
few NA TRBJ1-2 TRBV7-2 CASSQGWGYTF TGTGCCAGCAGCCAAGGTTGGGGCTACACCTTC
NA TRBD1 TRBJ1-1 TRBV19 CASSLDRVGTEAFF TGTGCCAGTAGTCTAGACAGGGTCGGCACTGAAGCTTTCTTT
many TRBD1 TRBJ1-5 TRBV12-3/TRBV12-4 CASSLGQGAAQPQHF TGTGCCAGCAGTTTAGGTCAGGGGGCAGCTCAGCCCCAGCATTTT
many TRBD2 TRBJ2-5 TRBV20-1 CSAGVSGGAQETQYF TGCAGTGCTGGAGTTAGCGGGGGGGCCCAAGAGACCCAGTACTTC
NA NA TRBJ2-2 TRBV2 CVASGTRSGELFF TGTGTTGCAAGCGGGACAAGGAGCGGGGAGCTGTTTTTT
NA TRBD1 TRBJ2-7 TRBV25-1 CASIHSGDRGGEQYF TGTGCCAGCATCCACTCCGGGGACAGGGGTGGGGAGCAGTACTTC
few TRBD2 TRBJ2-3 TRBV25-1 CASSLYPSGVSSTDTQYF TGTGCCAGCAGTTTATACCCTAGCGGGGTTTCTAGCACAGATACGCAGTATTTT
many NA TRBJ2-1 TRBV7-9 CASSRGPDEQFF TGTGCCAGCAGTCGAGGCCCGGATGAGCAGTTCTTC
NA TRBD1 TRBJ2-7 TRBV2 CASRPLGGQDPYEQYF TGTGCCAGCCGGCCCCTCGGGGGACAGGACCCCTACGAGCAGTACTTC
NA TRBD2 TRBJ2-6 TRBV11-2 CASSLQAGEIMAGANVLTF TGTGCCAGCAGCTTACAAGCGGGGGAGATTATGGCTGGGGCCAACGTCCTGACTTTC
NA NA TRBJ2-7 TRBV19 CASSIGVGRAYEQYF TGTGCCAGTAGTATAGGTGTGGGGAGAGCCTACGAGCAGTACTTC
NA NA TRBJ2-3 TRBV29-1 CSVEDPKGSLDTDTQYF TGCAGCGTTGAAGATCCCAAAGGGAGTCTGGACACAGATACGCAGTATTTT
NA NA TRBJ2-5 TRBV24-1 CATSATSGGIQETQYF TGTGCCACCAGTGCCACGAGCGGTGGGATCCAAGAGACCCAGTACTTC
few NA TRBJ2-3 TRBV6-1 CATSVTSTDTQYF TGTGCCACCTCCGTAACTAGCACAGATACGCAGTATTTT
NA NA TRBJ2-3 TRBV10-3 CAISDSNRFTDTQYF TGTGCCATCAGTGATTCGAACAGATTCACAGATACGCAGTATTTT
once NA TRBJ1-1 TRBV10-3 CAISDWGDTEAFF TGTGCCATCAGTGATTGGGGGGACACTGAAGCTTTCTTT
NA NA TRBJ2-1 TRBV27 CASSAGGSSYNERFF TGTGCCAGCAGTGCGGGCGGTAGCTCCTACAATGAGCGGTTCTTC
NA NA TRBJ2-1 TRBV10-3 CAIRRGGVGTSYNEQFF TGTGCCATCAGACGAGGAGGGGTCGGTACGTCCTACAATGAGCAGTTCTTC
many TRBD2 TRBJ2-1 TRBV4-1 CASSQDRLAGVDEQFF TGCGCCAGCAGCCAAGATCGGCTAGCGGGAGTAGATGAGCAGTTCTTC
many NA TRBJ1-1 TRBV7-8 CASSLGRRTEAFF TGTGCCAGCAGCTTAGGCCGGAGGACTGAAGCTTTCTTT
NA NA TRBJ1-5 TRBV7-6 CASSLAYSSQPQHF TGTGCCAGCAGCTTAGCCTATAGCAGTCAGCCCCAGCATTTT
many TRBD1 TRBJ1-2 TRBV5-1 CASSTTGDGYTF TGCGCCAGCAGCACGACAGGGGATGGCTACACCTTC
NA NA TRBJ2-7 TRBV27 CASSPDTSYERYF TGTGCCAGCAGCCCAGATACCTCCTACGAGCGGTACTTC
NA NA TRBJ1-2 TRBV24-1 CATSDQSYGYTF TGTGCCACCAGTGACCAAAGCTATGGCTACACCTTC
few TRBD2 TRBJ2-3 TRBV25-1 CASSLTSGTTDTQYF TGTGCCAGCTCACTTACTAGCGGAACTACAGATACGCAGTATTTT
many TRBD1 TRBJ1-1 TRBV28 CASSIPGQGAEAFF TGTGCCAGCAGTATCCCGGGACAGGGGGCTGAGGCTTTCTTT
NA TRBD2 TRBJ2-1 TRBV19 CASRPSGGYNEQFF TGTGCCAGTAGGCCTAGCGGGGGGTACAATGAGCAGTTCTTC
many TRBD2 TRBJ2-7 TRBV5-1 CASSARGGVHEQYF TGCGCCAGCAGCGCCCGGGGAGGGGTGCACGAGCAGTACTTC
NA TRBD1 TRBJ2-3 TRBV24-1 CATSDRGQGTDTQYF TGTGCCACCAGTGATCGCGGACAGGGAACAGATACGCAGTATTTT
NA NA TRBJ1-6 TRBV25-1 CASSESRGNSPLHF TGTGCCAGCAGTGAATCCAGGGGTAATTCACCCCTCCACTTT
NA NA TRBJ1-3 TRBV7-9 CASSSDRTAGNTIYF TGTGCCAGCAGCTCCGATCGGACAGCCGGAAACACCATATATTTT
many TRBD1 TRBJ1-3 TRBV9 CASSTSGGYSGNTIYF TGTGCCAGCAGTACCTCAGGGGGATACTCTGGAAACACCATATATTTT
NA NA TRBJ2-1 TRBV25-1 CASSEYLRRDTSYNEQFF TGTGCCAGCAGTGAATATCTCAGGAGGGACACGTCCTACAATGAGCAGTTCTTC